The 5 T cell receptor beta chains listed next were all sequenced from one sample in a study of blood T cells in healthy people across ages. A second roughly 6 to 12 cycle PCR used barcoded and J-beta primers. MiXCR, run by TCRdb on the 5' RACE reads, gives a single entry per CDR3 protein. The repertoire has under 1,100,000 distinct CDR3 sequences, approximately 25% of them found once; the top ten carry less than 0.75%. This sample also appeared in a second study, on T cells of mothers and their children.

Sequencing input: blood. The source is a girl aged 2 to 10 in good health.

The chain combines TRBV29-1 with TRBJ2-1, with unresolved D. The CDR3 spans 14 residues. V gave up 5 bases and J gave up 4 bases, with 15 bases separating them. Germline V gene lookup returns CDR1 SQVTM and CDR2 ANQGSEA. The CDR3 DNA reads TGCAGCGTTTGTGAGAGGTTGGAGTACAATGAGCAGTTCTTC. This encodes CSVCERLEYNEQFF.

Only a few counts were recorded for this clonotype. This sequence joins TRBV20-1 and TRBJ2-5, with D tentatively TRBD2 (5 bases). CDR1 DFQATT and CDR2 SNEGSKA come from the germline V gene (reference sequence). This CDR3 comprises 16 residues. The ends were cut back, 2 bases at V and 4 bases at J, with 20 bases in the middle. CDR3 DNA: TGCAGTGCTAGAATCCCACTGTTAACTGGGAGAGAGACCCAGTACTTC. Protein sequence: CSARIPLLTGRETQYF.

This clonotype turned up a few times. The CDR3 loop is CAVNPGNTIYF. In nucleotides, the CDR3 is TGTGCCGTGAACCCTGGAAACACCATATATTTT. This sequence joins TRBV10-3 and TRBJ1-3; D unclear. CDR1 ENHRY and CDR2 SYGVKD come from the germline V gene. Trimming cost V 11 bases and J 2 bases, with 7 bases left between them. CDR3 length equals 11 residues.

In this sample, this clonotype turned up a few times. This rearrangement joins TRBV20-1 to TRBJ1-4; D remains unclear. Trimming stripped 5 bases from V and 8 bases from J, with 12 bases between. The CDR3 is made up of 12 amino acids. CDR1 and CDR2 from the germline V gene are DFQATT and SNEGSKA (reference sequence). CDR3 loop: CSAPTKGEKLFF. The CDR3 DNA reads as TGCAGTGCTCCTACTAAAGGGGAAAAACTGTTTTTT.

This clonotype was observed a handful of times. The rearrangement joins TRBV4-2 to TRBJ2-5; D may be TRBD2 (6 bases). The germline V gene has CDR1 LGHNA and CDR2 YNFKEQ. V lost 0 bases and J 5 bases, leaving 13 bases between the germline ends. The CDR3 covers 15 residues. The chain's CDR3 is CASSQDGERAETQYF. The CDR3 DNA reads as TGTGCCAGCAGCCAAGATGGGGAGCGGGCGGAGACCCAGTACTTC.